A single sample gave rise to the 28 T cell receptor beta chains below, sequenced in a study of response to subunit inactivated influenza vaccine. MiXCR was run by TCRdb on the RT-PCR reads, yielding one entry per CDR3 protein. The sample has hundreds of thousands of distinct CDR3 sequences, roughly 18% seen once. The sequencing used PBMCs from blood, collected around 5 days after vaccination. The receptors here all came from a man aged 50 to 60 who received an inactivated influenza vaccine.

Only a few counts were recorded for this clonotype. The genes are TRBV12-3 or TRBV12-4 and TRBJ1-3; the match to TRBD1 covers 9 bases. The CDR3 runs 14 residues. After removal of 6 bases from V and 6 bases from J, the junction contained 6 bases not matched to a gene. This chain's CDR3 is CASSPGQGANTIYF. CDR3 DNA: TGTGCCAGCAGCCCGGGACAGGGTGCAAACACCATATATTTT.

The sample holds a few counts of this clonotype. The chain joins TRBV4-1 to TRBJ2-3; possibly TRBD2 for D (6 bases). The CDR3 is made up of 15 amino acids. The V end was cut by 4 bases, the J end by 2 bases, with 13 bases between. Germline V lookup: CDR1 MGHRA, CDR2 YSYEKL. CDR3 protein: CASSLTGTDTDTQYF. Here the CDR3 DNA reads TGCGCCAGCAGCCTGACCGGGACTGACACAGATACGCAGTATTTT.

The chain joins TRBV7-2 to TRBJ2-7, with a possible D match to TRBD1 (6 bases). Germline V gene lookup returns CDR1 SGHTA and CDR2 FQGNSA. V was pared by 5 bases and J by 3 bases, with 14 bases between. This CDR3 has 14 residues. CDR3 sequence reads: CASSPSGQHYEQYF. The CDR3 DNA reads TGTGCCAGCAGCCCCTCAGGACAGCACTACGAGCAGTACTTC.

This clonotype has at least ten counts. This chain connects TRBV4-1 to TRBJ1-1, with a weak D call TRBD1 (6 bases). Germline CDR1 reads MGHRA; CDR2 reads YSYEKL. The V gene lost 4 bases and the J gene lost 1 base, with 13 bases spanning the gap. The CDR3 contains 15 residues. The CDR3 loop reads CASSLRGGENTEAFF. The CDR3 DNA is TGCGCCAGCAGCCTTAGGGGGGGGGAGAACACTGAAGCTTTCTTT.

This chain links TRBV6-5 with TRBJ1-1; D is perhaps TRBD1 (6 bases). CDR1 is MNHEY and CDR2 is SVGAGI in the germline V gene. V shed 2 bases and J shed 1 base, with 11 bases lying between them. The CDR3 is 15 residues long. The CDR3 here is CASSYGARGNTEAFF. CDR3 nucleotide sequence: TGTGCCAGCAGTTACGGAGCCAGGGGGAACACTGAAGCTTTCTTT.

This clonotype was observed a handful of times. The chain is built from TRBV11-2 and TRBJ2-7, with TRBD1 identical over 7 bases. The germline V gene has CDR1 SGHAT and CDR2 FQNNGV. With V trimmed by 5 bases and J by 3 bases, 19 bases remained unmatched. This CDR3 has 18 residues. In DNA, the CDR3 is TGTGCCAGCAGCCCCAAAGGGGGCGTATCTTTCCGTGGCTACGAGCAGTACTTC. It encodes CASSPKGGVSFRGYEQYF.

This clonotype was observed a handful of times. The V gene is TRBV20-1, the J gene TRBJ2-1; D unclear. The germline V gene encodes CDR1 DFQATT and CDR2 SNEGSKA (reference sequence). Trimming stripped 3 bases from V and 8 bases from J, with 11 bases between. CDR3 length equals 12 residues. The CDR3 protein is CSASLQHHEQFF. CDR3 bases: TGCAGTGCTAGTTTACAGCACCATGAGCAGTTCTTC.

This clonotype was seen a few times. The genes are TRBV7-6 and TRBJ2-1; D might be TRBD1 or TRBD2, each matching 5 bases. Germline values: CDR1 SGHVS, CDR2 FNYEAQ. There are 15 residues in the CDR3. Trimming shortened V by 2 bases and J by 5 bases, and 13 bases separated the two germline ends. Written as DNA, the CDR3 is TGTGCCAGCAGCTTACCGGGGCGCGGGCACAATGAGCAGTTCTTC. It encodes CASSLPGRGHNEQFF.

This clonotype was detected ten times or more. V and J are TRBV20-1 and TRBJ2-7; maybe TRBD2 (5 bases). V lost 1 base and J 4 bases, leaving 14 bases between the germline ends. The CDR3 is made up of 14 amino acids. Germline lookup yields CDR1 DFQATT and CDR2 SNEGSKA (reference sequence). The CDR3 region is CSARGGPVGYEQYF. The CDR3 DNA is TGCAGTGCTAGAGGAGGGCCGGTAGGTTACGAGCAGTACTTC.

In this sample, this clonotype turned up a few times. The chain employs TRBV7-8 and TRBJ2-1, with TRBD2 identical over 11 bases. This CDR3 spans 17 amino acids. Germline V gene sequence: CDR1 SGHVS, CDR2 FQNEAQ. The ends lost 4 bases at V and 4 bases at J; junction bases unmatched: 9. This CDR3 reads CASSYRSGGASYNEQFF. For the CDR3, the DNA is TGTGCCAGCAGCTACCGTAGCGGGGGGGCTTCATACAATGAGCAGTTCTTC. Full variable domain (outside the CDR3, taken from reference TRBV7-8 and TRBJ2-1): GAGVSQSPRYKVAKRGQDVALRCDPISGHVSLFWYQQALGQGPEFLTYFQNEAQLDKSGLPSDRFFAERPEGSVSTLKIQRTQQEDSAVYLCASSYRSGGASYNEQFFGPGTRLTVL.

This clonotype was observed at least ten times. This chain uses TRBV28 with TRBJ1-5, with D unclear. Germline assignment: CDR1 MDHEN and CDR2 SYDVKM. Trimming removed 3 bases from V and 0 bases from J, with 9 bases in between. The CDR3 has 15 amino acids. The CDR3 is CASSLFGNSNQPQHF. The DNA of the CDR3 is TGTGCCAGCAGTTTGTTCGGGAATAGCAATCAGCCCCAGCATTTT.

V gene TRBV29-1 combines with J gene TRBJ2-3; 9 nucleotides agree with TRBD2. V dropped 4 bases and J dropped 4; count of bases not matched to a gene: 6. CDR1 and CDR2 from the germline V gene are SQVTM and ANQGSEA. The CDR3 is 14 amino acids. The CDR3 loop is CSVGASGKSDTQYF. The CDR3 DNA follows: TGCAGCGTTGGGGCTAGCGGGAAATCAGATACGCAGTATTTT.

In its sample, this clonotype was seen many times. V is TRBV5-1 and J is TRBJ2-1; tentative D call: TRBD2 (5 bases). Trimming stripped 7 bases from V and 6 bases from J, with 5 bases between. Germline V gives CDR1 SGHRS, CDR2 YFSETQ. The CDR3 extends over 10 amino acids. The CDR3 is CASGSNEQFF. The CDR3 coding sequence is TGCGCCAGCGGGAGCAATGAGCAGTTCTTC. Full variable domain (rest looked up from reference TRBV5-1 and TRBJ2-1): KAGVTQTPRYLIKTRGQQVTLSCSPISGHRSVSWYQQTPGQGLQFLFEYFSETQRNKGNFPGRFSGRQFSNSRSEMNVSTLELGDSALYLCASGSNEQFFGPGTRLTVL.

The chain has TRBV5-1 and TRBJ2-7, with D hard to call. Deletions cut 0 bases from V and 3 bases from J, with 10 bases between. The germline V gene has CDR1 SGHRS and CDR2 YFSETQ. This CDR3 is built from 14 residues. CDR3 sequence: CASSLAGMGYEQYF. DNA for the CDR3: TGCGCCAGCAGCTTGGCCGGAATGGGCTACGAGCAGTACTTC.

This clonotype was found a few times. The CDR3 protein is CASSASGGTSGNEQFF. In DNA form, the CDR3 reads TGTGCCAGCAGCGCAAGCGGCGGGACTAGCGGCAATGAGCAGTTCTTC. This chain links TRBV9 with TRBJ2-1, with 11 nucleotides matching TRBD2. The junction had 8 bases not matched to a gene; V was cut back by 3 bases and J by 6 bases. Looked up from germline, CDR1 is SGDLS and CDR2 is YYNGEE. This CDR3 has 16 amino acids. The whole variable domain, filled in from reference TRBV9 and TRBJ2-1, reads DSGVTQTPKHLITATGQRVTLRCSPRSGDLSVYWYQQSLDQGLQFLIQYYNGEERAKGNILERFSAQQFPDLHSELNLSSLELGDSALYFCASSASGGTSGNEQFFGPGTRLTVL.

This chain joins TRBV16 and TRBJ2-5, with D perhaps matching TRBD1 (6 bases). Germline lookup yields CDR1 KGHSY and CDR2 FQNENV. V was cut by 3 bases and J by 5 bases, with 10 bases left in between. The CDR3 length is 13 residues. CDR3 DNA sequence: TGTGCCAGCAGCCAGAACACAGGGGAGACCCAGTACTTC. Translated: CASSQNTGETQYF.

This clonotype showed up many times. The V gene is TRBV5-1, the J gene TRBJ2-7; 11 bases are a match to TRBD2. CDR1 is SGHRS, CDR2 YFSETQ, per germline. V gave up 5 bases and J gave up 6 bases; unmatched junction bases: 7. The CDR3 spans 14 residues. The CDR3 loop reads CASSPTSGGLEQYF. CDR3 in DNA: TGCGCCAGCAGTCCTACTAGCGGGGGTCTCGAGCAGTACTTC.

This clonotype was detected only a few times. V usage is TRBV7-9 and J usage is TRBJ2-4; 10 positions match TRBD2. Losses at the gene ends were 1 base for V and 8 bases for J; bases not matched to a gene: 2. The CDR3 sequence is 14 residues long. CDR1 and CDR2 (germline): SEHNR, FQNEAQ (reference sequence). The DNA of the CDR3 is TGTGCCAGCAGCTTAGAGCGGGAGGGATACATTCAGTACTTC. It specifies CASSLEREGYIQYF.

The sample holds a few counts of this clonotype. The V call is TRBV20-1, the J call TRBJ1-2; D perhaps matches TRBD1 (6 bases). The germline V gene has CDR1 DFQATT and CDR2 SNEGSKA (reference sequence). The CDR3 loop spans 16 amino acids. With 0 bases removed from V and 0 bases from J, the gap between germline ends came to 14 bases. The CDR3 region has the DNA TGCAGTGCTAGAGATCAATATACAGGGTCTAACTATGGCTACACCTTC. Its translation: CSARDQYTGSNYGYTF.

CDR3 coding DNA: TGTGCCAGCAGTTTGTGGGAATACAATGAGCAGTTCTTC. It translates to CASSLWEYNEQFF. The rearrangement links TRBV27 to TRBJ2-1; D uncertain. Trimming cost V 3 bases and J 4 bases, with 7 bases left between them. CDR3 length equals 13 residues. Germline CDR1 is MNHEY and CDR2 is SMNVEV (reference sequence).

The rearrangement uses TRBV20-1 and TRBJ2-5, with 16 bases aligning to TRBD2. Trimming took 3 bases from V and 4 from J; bases not matched to a gene: 8. CDR3 size: 17 residues. Germline V gives CDR1 DFQATT, CDR2 SNEGSKA (reference sequence). In DNA, the CDR3 is TGCAGTGCTAGGGGGACTAGCGGGGGGGCTATCTCAGAGACCCAGTACTTC. This sequence encodes CSARGTSGGAISETQYF.

This clonotype was seen many times. The chain links TRBV5-1 to TRBJ2-1, with a possible D match to TRBD2 (6 bases). The CDR3 spans 13 residues. V lost 4 bases and J lost 7, with 12 bases in between. Germline V gene sequence: CDR1 SGHRS, CDR2 YFSETQ. CDR3 coding DNA: TGCGCCAGCAGCAAGGGGACTGCGAATGAGCAGTTCTTC. Its protein product is CASSKGTANEQFF. The full variable domain, completed using reference TRBV5-1 and TRBJ2-1, is KAGVTQTPRYLIKTRGQQVTLSCSPISGHRSVSWYQQTPGQGLQFLFEYFSETQRNKGNFPGRFSGRQFSNSRSEMNVSTLELGDSALYLCASSKGTANEQFFGPGTRLTVL.

This rearrangement joins TRBV6-1 to TRBJ2-7; TRBD1 matches 8 bases. J was trimmed by 1 base and V by 8 bases; bases with no gene match: 7. Germline loops: CDR1 MNHNS, CDR2 SASEGT. This CDR3 contains 14 residues. The CDR3: CASSRDRKSYEQYF. For the CDR3, the DNA is TGTGCCAGCTCCAGGGACAGGAAGTCCTACGAGCAGTACTTC.

This clonotype was seen a handful of times. The V call is TRBV4-3, the J call TRBJ2-3; tentatively, D is TRBD1 or TRBD2 (5 bases each). The CDR3 is 20 amino acids. Germline CDR1 reads LGHNA; CDR2 reads YSLEER. Trimming removed 4 bases from V and 0 bases from J, with 26 bases in between. CDR3 in amino acids: CASSPEGSTGHPFSTDTQYF. CDR3 DNA sequence: TGCGCCAGCAGCCCCGAGGGGTCTACCGGACACCCGTTTAGCACAGATACGCAGTATTTT.

The chain carries TRBV7-9 and TRBJ2-3; D gene ambiguous. V lost 4 bases to trimming and J lost 3 bases, with 5 bases between them. CDR3 length: 12 residues. From germline, CDR1 is SEHNR and CDR2 FQNEAQ (reference sequence). The CDR3 region is CASSSWTDTQYF. The CDR3 region has the DNA TGTGCCAGCAGCTCCTGGACAGATACGCAGTATTTT.

The chain joins TRBV5-1 to TRBJ1-1, with 8 bases lining up with TRBD1. The ends lost 0 bases at V and 4 bases at J; junction bases unmatched: 5. CDR1 is SGHRS, CDR2 YFSETQ, per germline. The CDR3 runs 15 residues. The CDR3: CASSLDQGAVTEAFF. The CDR3, as DNA: TGCGCCAGCAGCTTGGATCAGGGGGCTGTCACTGAAGCTTTCTTT.

A few counts support this clonotype. The chain is built from TRBV18 and TRBJ2-1, with 11 bases identical to TRBD1. The CDR3 extends over 16 amino acids. V dropped 2 bases and J dropped 2; count of bases not matched to a gene: 2. Germline V gives CDR1 KGHSH, CDR2 LQKENI. CDR3 amino acids: CASSPRGQGAYNEQFF. The CDR3 nucleotides are TGTGCCAGCTCACCAAGGGGACAGGGGGCCTACAATGAGCAGTTCTTC. The full variable domain, rest sourced from reference TRBV18 and TRBJ2-1, is NAGVMQNPRHLVRRRGQEARLRCSPMKGHSHVYWYRQLPEEGLKFMVYLQKENIIDESGMPKERFSAEFPKEGPSILRIQQVVRGDSAAYFCASSPRGQGAYNEQFFGPGTRLTVL.

This clonotype was found a few times. The gene calls are TRBV5-1 and TRBJ2-3, with D maybe TRBD1 (5 bases). CDR1 and CDR2 from the germline V gene are SGHRS and YFSETQ. CDR3 length equals 17 residues. V was shortened by 4 bases and J by 5 bases, with 23 bases between the two germline ends. The CDR3 region has the DNA TGCGCCAGCAGCACTAAGAAACAGGTTGGGCAAAGAGATACGCAGTATTTT. Translating gives CASSTKKQVGQRDTQYF.